This entry features one T cell receptor (beta chain) sequence. The sample comes from a study of blood T cell repertoires in COVID-19. Looking at the study overall: Both acute and convalescent COVID-19 samples were obtained from the United States, Italy and Spain.

Per the germline V gene, CDR1 is SGHRS and CDR2 is YFSETQ. The CDR3 is 16 amino acids. V was shortened by 4 bases and J by 6 bases, with 19 bases between the two germline ends. The assay was immunoSEQ multiplex PCR, and TCRdb's table has in-frame clones only and misses some. The table has about 64,000 clones, 75% to 90% seen once. This TCR was recovered from a man older than 75 with acute or convalescent COVID-19. This chain joins TRBV5-1 and TRBJ1-4; possibly TRBD1 for D (5 bases). Sequenced sample: peripheral blood. CDR3 bases: TGCGCCAGCAGCCCCTGGCGAAGAAGGGGTGATGAAAAACTGTTTTTT. It specifies CASSPWRRRGDEKLFF.